The 24 T cell receptor beta chains listed next were all sequenced from one sample in a study of T cells in localized non-small cell lung cancer. Assay used: immunoSEQ multiplex PCR; TCRdb lists only in-frame clones, some missing. In the table there are 30,000 to 35,000 clones, 70% to 90% of which are singletons. This specimen consisted of peripheral blood, obtained before any cancer treatment. These receptors all come from a female donor at least 60 years old with stage I lung adenocarcinoma.

The chain carries TRBV19 and TRBJ2-3, with no clear D. The CDR3 consists of 13 residues. Germline CDR1 LNHDA, CDR2 SQIVND (reference sequence). V dropped 6 bases and J dropped 4 bases, with 11 bases sitting between them. CDR3: CASSPPSSDTQYF. DNA of the CDR3: TGTGCCAGTAGCCCCCCTTCATCAGATACGCAGTATTTT.

This chain links TRBV28 with TRBJ1-5; TRBD1 agrees at 9 bases. The ends lost 1 base at V and 5 bases at J; junction bases unmatched: 12. CDR1 is MDHEN and CDR2 is SYDVKM in the germline V gene. The CDR3 loop spans 18 amino acids. For the CDR3, the DNA is TGTGCCAGCAGTTTATCTCCCGACAGGGGGTATCCGGATCAGCCCCAGCATTTT. Its protein is CASSLSPDRGYPDQPQHF.

The V and J genes are TRBV6-6 and TRBJ2-3; D is unclear. V lost 5 bases and J lost 1, with 7 bases in between. The CDR3 has 13 amino acids. CDR1 and CDR2 from the germline V gene are MNHNY and SVGAGI (reference sequence). CDR3 DNA: TGTGCCAGCAGTCGGACGGGCACAGATACGCAGTATTTT. Amino acid sequence: CASSRTGTDTQYF.

CDR3 in amino acids: CASRGTGGNYGYTF. The CDR3, as DNA: TGTGCCAGCAGGGGGACAGGGGGGAACTATGGCTACACCTTC. The V and J genes are TRBV2 and TRBJ1-2, with 11 bases aligning to TRBD1. The CDR3 is 14 residues long. V gave up 6 bases and J gave up 2 bases; unmatched junction bases: 2. Per germline, CDR1 SNHLY and CDR2 FYNNEI. The whole variable domain, filled in from reference TRBV2 and TRBJ1-2, reads EPEVTQTPSHQVTQMGQEVILRCVPISNHLYFYWYRQILGQKVEFLVSFYNNEISEKSEIFDDQFSVERPDGSNFTLKIRSTKLEDSAMYFCASRGTGGNYGYTFGSGTRLTVV.

The chain couples TRBV5-1 to TRBJ2-7; D is unclear. The germline CDR1 and CDR2 sequences are SGHRS and YFSETQ. V was shortened by 0 bases and J by 0 bases, with 13 bases between the two germline ends. The CDR3 sequence is 16 residues long. The CDR3 nucleotides read TGCGCCAGCAGCTTGGGGCTAACGAGTGTCTCCTACGAGCAGTACTTC. This codes for CASSLGLTSVSYEQYF. Combining the CDR3 with reference TRBV5-1 and TRBJ2-7 gives the whole variable domain KAGVTQTPRYLIKTRGQQVTLSCSPISGHRSVSWYQQTPGQGLQFLFEYFSETQRNKGNFPGRFSGRQFSNSRSEMNVSTLELGDSALYLCASSLGLTSVSYEQYFGPGTRLTVT.

CDR3 sequence (DNA): TGTGCCAGCAGTTCCCGTAGCGGGAGCGGTCGGTACGAGCAGTACTTC. It is translated as CASSSRSGSGRYEQYF. V usage is TRBV6-5 and J usage is TRBJ2-7; 9 bases match TRBD2. J gave up 4 bases and V 4 bases, and 11 bases lay outside the gene matches. Germline CDR1 MNHEY, CDR2 SVGAGI. CDR3 length: 16 amino acids.

J is TRBJ1-5 and V is TRBV19; D uncertain. Germline V gives CDR1 LNHDA, CDR2 SQIVND (reference sequence). Trimming removed 1 base from V and 5 bases from J, with 12 bases in between. The CDR3 totals 15 residues. DNA for the CDR3: TGTGCCAGTAGTATAGCGTCGGCCTCATATCAGCCCCAGCATTTT. Amino acid sequence: CASSIASASYQPQHF. The variable domain in full, completed from reference TRBV19 and TRBJ1-5, reads DGGITQSPKYLFRKEGQNVTLSCEQNLNHDAMYWYRQDPGQGLRLIYYSQIVNDFQKGDIAEGYSVSREKKESFPLTVTSAQKNPTAFYLCASSIASASYQPQHFGDGTRLSIL.

The chain is built from TRBV28 and TRBJ2-3; the D gene is possibly TRBD1 (5 bases). V was clipped by 7 bases and J by 6 bases, with 8 bases between them. Germline CDR1 and CDR2: MDHEN and SYDVKM. The CDR3 runs 11 residues. The CDR3 region has the DNA TGTGCCAGCAAATCAGGGGATACGCAGTATTTT. This translates into CASKSGDTQYF.

The V and J genes are TRBV30 and TRBJ1-1; no firm D call. The V end lost 1 base, the J end lost 3 bases, and 9 bases lay between the germline ends. This CDR3 has 13 amino acids. Germline loops: CDR1 GTSNPN, CDR2 SVGIG (reference sequence). CDR3 DNA sequence: TGTGCCTGGAGTGGGCTAATGGACACTGAAGCTTTCTTT. It translates to CAWSGLMDTEAFF.

This clone was recorded a few times. The rearrangement links TRBV7-2 to TRBJ2-7; 10 bases agree with TRBD2. Trimming took 2 bases from V and 6 from J; bases not matched to a gene: 7. The CDR3 covers 15 residues. The germline V gene has CDR1 SGHTA and CDR2 FQGNSA. CDR3 DNA sequence: TGTGCCAGCAGCTTAATGAGCGGGAGGGACTCCGAGCAGTACTTC. It encodes CASSLMSGRDSEQYF.

In nucleotides, the CDR3 is TGTGCCAGCAGCTTGGAACCCCGCCGGGCGGGAGGCTCGGGGAATGAGCAGTTCTTC. It codes for CASSLEPRRAGGSGNEQFF. The rearrangement joins TRBV5-4 to TRBJ2-1; TRBD2 aligns across 8 bases. Germline assignment: CDR1 SGHNT and CDR2 YYREEE (reference sequence). This CDR3 region has 19 residues. V trimming: 0 bases; J trimming: 7 bases; junction bases outside the gene matches: 18.

The chain joins TRBV5-6 to TRBJ1-6; 9 bases agree with TRBD1. The germline gives CDR1 SGHDT, CDR2 YYEEEE. J lost 7 bases, V lost 3 bases, and 11 bases had no gene match. There are 17 residues in the CDR3. The CDR3 DNA follows: TGTGCCAGCAGCTCAACATTCCGGGACAGGGCAAATTCACCCCTCCACTTT. Its translation: CASSSTFRDRANSPLHF.

This clone was recorded once. The chain carries TRBV11-3 and TRBJ2-1; a weak D match, TRBD1 (6 bases). This CDR3 is built from 14 residues. Between the trimmed V and J ends, which lost 2 bases and 8 bases, there was a span of 13 bases. Germline V lookup: CDR1 SGHNT, CDR2 YENEEA. The CDR3 DNA sequence: TGTGCCAGCAGCTTAAGGGGGATTAGCCATGAGCAGTTCTTC. Translating gives CASSLRGISHEQFF.

The chain has TRBV5-1 and TRBJ2-7, with D perhaps being TRBD1 or TRBD2 (5 bases each). Germline CDR1 is SGHRS and CDR2 is YFSETQ. The CDR3 runs 17 residues. Trimming shortened V by 3 bases and J by 4 bases, and 23 bases separated the two germline ends. In DNA form, the CDR3 reads TGCGCCAGCAGCTGGGGAGCCGACAGCCAACAACTTTACGAGCAGTACTTC. It yields the protein CASSWGADSQQLYEQYF.

The chain joins TRBV5-1 to TRBJ1-1, with unresolved D. V was clipped by 2 bases and J by 1 base, with 6 bases between them. The CDR3 covers 13 residues. The germline CDR1 and CDR2 sequences are SGHRS and YFSETQ. The CDR3 region has the DNA TGCGCCAGCAGCTTAAGTCCGAACACTGAAGCTTTCTTT. It translates to CASSLSPNTEAFF.

The chain carries TRBV18 and TRBJ1-1; 8 positions match TRBD1. The V gene end was trimmed by 5 bases and the J gene end by 7 bases; junction bases not matched to a gene: 6. The CDR3 length is 13 residues. Germline V gene data show CDR1 as KGHSH and CDR2 as LQKENI. This CDR3 reads CASSTGTGGEAFF. In DNA, the CDR3 is TGTGCCAGCTCAACCGGGACAGGCGGTGAAGCTTTCTTT.

This clone was counted between two and nine times. The chain combines TRBV28 with TRBJ2-7, with 9 bases matching TRBD2. After removal of 6 bases from V and 5 bases from J, the junction contained 8 bases not matched to a gene. This CDR3 is built from 14 residues. Germline V gene sequence: CDR1 MDHEN, CDR2 SYDVKM. CDR3 sequence reads: CASSRLADVDEQYF. In DNA, the CDR3 is TGTGCCAGCAGCAGACTAGCGGATGTCGACGAGCAGTACTTC.

The chain employs TRBV18 and TRBJ1-2; D may be TRBD1 (5 bases). V lost 1 base and J 5 bases, leaving 14 bases between the germline ends. The CDR3 has 15 residues. Germline V lookup: CDR1 KGHSH, CDR2 LQKENI. The CDR3 bases are TGTGCCAGCTCACCACGGGACGGAAACCCTTATGGCTACACCTTC. Its translation: CASSPRDGNPYGYTF.

The chain has TRBV10-3 and TRBJ2-7; 7 bases match TRBD2. The CDR3 length is 14 residues. Germline-derived CDR1 and CDR2 are ENHRY and SYGVKD. After removal of 8 bases from V and 3 bases from J, the junction contained 10 bases not matched to a gene. The CDR3, as DNA: TGTGCCATCGCCACCGGGGGACTAAACTACGAGCAGTACTTC. Translating it yields CAIATGGLNYEQYF.

CDR3 in amino acids: CASSFSYNEQFF. The CDR3 DNA reads as TGTGCCAGCAGCTTTAGTTACAATGAGCAGTTCTTC. The rearrangement joins TRBV7-9 to TRBJ2-1; D ambiguous. The CDR3 consists of 12 residues. V was cut by 3 bases and J by 4 bases, with 4 bases left in between. Germline V CDR1 and CDR2: SEHNR, FQNEAQ (reference sequence).

The V call is TRBV5-1, the J call TRBJ1-4; perhaps TRBD1 as D (5 bases). The CDR3 covers 12 residues. Trimming stripped 5 bases from V and 5 bases from J, with 7 bases between. CDR1 SGHRS and CDR2 YFSETQ come from the germline V gene. The CDR3, as DNA: TGCGCCAGCAGTGGACAAAATGAAAAACTGTTTTTT. It translates to CASSGQNEKLFF.

A single count supports this clone. The chain carries TRBV19 and TRBJ2-1; D is uncertain. The CDR3 runs to 13 residues. Trimming removed 5 bases at V and 0 bases at J, with 5 bases between. Germline CDR1 reads LNHDA; CDR2 reads SQIVND (reference sequence). The CDR3, as DNA: TGTGCCAGTAGTTCCCTCTCCTACAATGAGCAGTTCTTC. This gives the protein CASSSLSYNEQFF.

The gene calls are TRBV21-1 and TRBJ2-1. TRBV21-1 is a pseudogene. The CDR3 loop spans 14 amino acids. The CDR3: CASSRQVGYNEQFF. CDR3 in DNA: TGTGCCAGCAGCAGGCAAGTGGGCTACAATGAGCAGTTCTTC.

The rearrangement links TRBV19 to TRBJ2-1; D unclear. The V gene's germline CDR1 is LNHDA and CDR2 SQIVND (reference sequence). There are 14 residues in the CDR3. The V end lost 10 bases, the J end lost 2 bases, and 15 bases lay between the germline ends. This CDR3 reads CATRSWSPYNEQFF. CDR3 nucleotides: TGTGCCACGCGAAGTTGGAGCCCCTACAATGAGCAGTTCTTC. Looking up the rest from reference TRBV19 and TRBJ2-1 gives the full variable domain: DGGITQSPKYLFRKEGQNVTLSCEQNLNHDAMYWYRQDPGQGLRLIYYSQIVNDFQKGDIAEGYSVSREKKESFPLTVTSAQKNPTAFYLCATRSWSPYNEQFFGPGTRLTVL.